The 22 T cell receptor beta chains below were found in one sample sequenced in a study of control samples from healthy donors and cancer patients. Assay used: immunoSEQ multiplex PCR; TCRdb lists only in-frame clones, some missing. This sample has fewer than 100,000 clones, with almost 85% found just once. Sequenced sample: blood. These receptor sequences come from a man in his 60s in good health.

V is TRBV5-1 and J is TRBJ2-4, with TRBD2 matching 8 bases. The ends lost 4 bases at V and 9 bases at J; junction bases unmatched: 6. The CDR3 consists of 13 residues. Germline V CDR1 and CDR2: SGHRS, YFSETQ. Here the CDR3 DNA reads TGCGCCAGCAGCGGGGGACTAGAGAGCATTCAGTACTTC. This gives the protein CASSGGLESIQYF.

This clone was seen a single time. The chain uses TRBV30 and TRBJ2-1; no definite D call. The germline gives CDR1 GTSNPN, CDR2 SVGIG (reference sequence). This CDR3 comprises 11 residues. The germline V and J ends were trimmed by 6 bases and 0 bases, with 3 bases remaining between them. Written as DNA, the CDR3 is TGTGCCTGCGGCTCCTACAATGAGCAGTTCTTC. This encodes CACGSYNEQFF. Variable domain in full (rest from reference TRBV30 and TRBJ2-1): SQTIHQWPATLVQPVGSPLSLECTVEGTSNPNLYWYRQAAGRGLQLLFYSVGIGQISSEVPQNLSASRPQDRQFILSSKKLLLSDSGFYLCACGSYNEQFFGPGTRLTVL.

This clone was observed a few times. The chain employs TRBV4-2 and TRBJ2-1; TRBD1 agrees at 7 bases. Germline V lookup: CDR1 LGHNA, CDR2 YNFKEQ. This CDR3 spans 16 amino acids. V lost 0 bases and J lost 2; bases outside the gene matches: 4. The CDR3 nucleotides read TGTGCCAGCAGCCAAGATCGGGGACAGACCTACAATGAGCAGTTCTTC. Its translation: CASSQDRGQTYNEQFF.

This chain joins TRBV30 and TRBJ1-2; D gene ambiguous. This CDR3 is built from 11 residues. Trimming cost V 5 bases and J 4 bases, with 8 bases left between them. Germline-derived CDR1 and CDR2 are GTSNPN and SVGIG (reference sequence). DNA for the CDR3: TGTGCCTGGGAGGCGGGCTATGGCTACACCTTC. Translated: CAWEAGYGYTF.

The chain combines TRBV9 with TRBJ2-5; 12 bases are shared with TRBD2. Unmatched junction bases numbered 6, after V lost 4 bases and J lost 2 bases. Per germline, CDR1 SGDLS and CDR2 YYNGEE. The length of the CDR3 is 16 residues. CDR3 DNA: TGTGCCAGCAGCTCATGGCTAGCGGGGGGGCAAGAGACCCAGTACTTC. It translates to CASSSWLAGGQETQYF.

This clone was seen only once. CDR3 region: CAWSVGGGTEAFF. The DNA of the CDR3 is TGTGCCTGGAGTGTAGGGGGGGGGACTGAAGCTTTCTTT. This sequence joins TRBV30 and TRBJ1-1; TRBD1 is a possible D gene (6 bases). The CDR3 consists of 13 residues. V shed 0 bases and J shed 5 bases, with 10 bases lying between them. Germline V gene data show CDR1 as GTSNPN and CDR2 as SVGIG (reference sequence).

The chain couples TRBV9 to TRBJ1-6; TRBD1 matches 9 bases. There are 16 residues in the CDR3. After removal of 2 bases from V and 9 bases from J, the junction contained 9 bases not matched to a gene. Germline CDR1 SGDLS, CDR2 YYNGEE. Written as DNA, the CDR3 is TGTGCCAGCAGCGTGTTAACCGGGACAGGGAGTTCACCCCTCCACTTT. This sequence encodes CASSVLTGTGSSPLHF. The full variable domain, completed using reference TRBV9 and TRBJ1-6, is DSGVTQTPKHLITATGQRVTLRCSPRSGDLSVYWYQQSLDQGLQFLIQYYNGEERAKGNILERFSAQQFPDLHSELNLSSLELGDSALYFCASSVLTGTGSSPLHFGNGTRLTVT.

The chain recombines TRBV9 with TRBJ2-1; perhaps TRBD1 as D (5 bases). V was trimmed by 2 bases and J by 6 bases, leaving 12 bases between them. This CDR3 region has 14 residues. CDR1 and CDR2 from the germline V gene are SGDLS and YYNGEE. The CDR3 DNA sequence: TGTGCCAGCAGCGTTGGGGCCTTGTCCAATGAGCAGTTCTTC. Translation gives CASSVGALSNEQFF.

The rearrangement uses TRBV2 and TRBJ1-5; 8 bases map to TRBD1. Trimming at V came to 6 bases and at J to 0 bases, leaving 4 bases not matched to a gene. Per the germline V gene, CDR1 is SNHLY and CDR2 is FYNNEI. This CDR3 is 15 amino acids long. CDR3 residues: CASSRDRGSNQPQHF. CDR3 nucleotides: TGTGCCAGCAGCCGAGACAGGGGTAGCAATCAGCCCCAGCATTTT.

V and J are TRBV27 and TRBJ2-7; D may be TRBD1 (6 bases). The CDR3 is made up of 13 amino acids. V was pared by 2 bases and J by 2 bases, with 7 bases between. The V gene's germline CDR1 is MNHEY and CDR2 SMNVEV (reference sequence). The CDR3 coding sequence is TGTGCCAGCAGTTTAGAGGGGGCCTACGAGCAGTACTTC. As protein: CASSLEGAYEQYF.

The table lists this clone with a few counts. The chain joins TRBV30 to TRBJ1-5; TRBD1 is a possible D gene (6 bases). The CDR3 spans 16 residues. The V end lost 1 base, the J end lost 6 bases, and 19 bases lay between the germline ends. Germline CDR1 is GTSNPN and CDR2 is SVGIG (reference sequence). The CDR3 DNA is TGTGCCTGGAGTGCCCCGAGGGGGGGCTTCGGTCAGCCCCAGCATTTT. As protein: CAWSAPRGGFGQPQHF.

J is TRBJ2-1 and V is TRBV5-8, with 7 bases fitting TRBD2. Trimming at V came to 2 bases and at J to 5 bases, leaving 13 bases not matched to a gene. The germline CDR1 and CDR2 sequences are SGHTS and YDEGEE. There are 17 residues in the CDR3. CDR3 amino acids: CASSLTTFGGSNNEQFF. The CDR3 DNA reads TGTGCCAGCAGCTTAACGACATTTGGCGGGAGTAACAATGAGCAGTTCTTC.

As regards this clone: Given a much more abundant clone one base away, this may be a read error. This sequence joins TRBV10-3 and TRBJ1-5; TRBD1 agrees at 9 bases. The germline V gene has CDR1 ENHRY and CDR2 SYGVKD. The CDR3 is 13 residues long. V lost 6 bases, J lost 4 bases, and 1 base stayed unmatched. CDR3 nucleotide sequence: TGTGCCATCAGAGGGACAGGGAATCAGCCCCAGCATTTT. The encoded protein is CAIRGTGNQPQHF.

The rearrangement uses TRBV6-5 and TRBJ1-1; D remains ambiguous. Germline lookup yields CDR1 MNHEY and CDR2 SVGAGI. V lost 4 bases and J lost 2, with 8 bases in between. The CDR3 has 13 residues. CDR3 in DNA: TGTGCCAGCAGTTTATGGTCTAACACTGAAGCTTTCTTT. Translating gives CASSLWSNTEAFF.

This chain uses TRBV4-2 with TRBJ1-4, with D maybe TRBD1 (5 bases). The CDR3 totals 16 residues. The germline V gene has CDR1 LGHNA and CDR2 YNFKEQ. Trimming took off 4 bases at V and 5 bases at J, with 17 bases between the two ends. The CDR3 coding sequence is TGTGCCAGCAGCCCAAAGATCGACAGCTTCAATGAAAAACTGTTTTTT. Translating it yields CASSPKIDSFNEKLFF.

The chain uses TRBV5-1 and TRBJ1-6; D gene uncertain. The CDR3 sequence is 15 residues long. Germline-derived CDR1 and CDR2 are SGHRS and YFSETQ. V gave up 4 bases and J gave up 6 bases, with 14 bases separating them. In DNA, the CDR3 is TGCGCCAGCAGCGGTGATGGATCCACTAATTCACCCCTCCACTTT. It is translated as CASSGDGSTNSPLHF.

The CDR3 is CASSLEQGNQPQHF. In nucleotides, the CDR3 is TGTGCCAGCAGCTTAGAACAGGGCAATCAGCCCCAGCATTTT. V usage is TRBV7-9 and J usage is TRBJ1-5; a possible D gene is TRBD1 (5 bases). Germline V CDR1 and CDR2: SEHNR, FQNEAQ (reference sequence). This CDR3 contains 14 residues. Deletions cut 1 base from V and 2 bases from J, with 6 bases between.

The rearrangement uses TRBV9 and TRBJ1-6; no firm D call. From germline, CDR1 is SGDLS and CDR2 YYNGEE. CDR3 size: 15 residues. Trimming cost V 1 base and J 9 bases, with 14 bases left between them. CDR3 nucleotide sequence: TGTGCCAGCAGCGTATTCCCACGCCCGTCTTCACCCCTCCACTTT. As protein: CASSVFPRPSSPLHF. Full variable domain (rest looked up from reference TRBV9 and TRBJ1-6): DSGVTQTPKHLITATGQRVTLRCSPRSGDLSVYWYQQSLDQGLQFLIQYYNGEERAKGNILERFSAQQFPDLHSELNLSSLELGDSALYFCASSVFPRPSSPLHFGNGTRLTVT.

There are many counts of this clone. The DNA for the CDR3 is TGTGCCAGCAGCTTCGGGACTCTTAATGAGCAGTTCTTC. Amino acid sequence: CASSFGTLNEQFF. The rearrangement links TRBV7-6 to TRBJ2-1; weak D call: TRBD2 (6 bases). The V end lost 3 bases, the J end lost 7 bases, and 10 bases lay between the germline ends. The germline V gene encodes CDR1 SGHVS and CDR2 FNYEAQ. This CDR3 is built from 13 residues.

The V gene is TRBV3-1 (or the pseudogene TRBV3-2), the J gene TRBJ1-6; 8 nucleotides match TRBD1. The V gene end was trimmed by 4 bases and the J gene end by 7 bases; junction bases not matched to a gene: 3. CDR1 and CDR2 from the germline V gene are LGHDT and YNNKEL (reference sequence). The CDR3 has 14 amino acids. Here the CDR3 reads CASSLGQENSPLHF. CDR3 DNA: TGTGCCAGCAGCCTGGGACAGGAGAATTCACCCCTCCACTTT.

The CDR3 here is CASSQVSASGSEQFF. The CDR3 DNA sequence: TGCGCCAGCAGCCAAGTTTCAGCTAGCGGTAGTGAGCAGTTCTTC. The rearrangement joins TRBV4-1 to TRBJ2-1, with 7 bases that match TRBD2. Trimming cost V 1 base and J 9 bases; bases outside gene matches: 9. This CDR3 region has 15 residues. Germline CDR1 reads MGHRA; CDR2 reads YSYEKL.

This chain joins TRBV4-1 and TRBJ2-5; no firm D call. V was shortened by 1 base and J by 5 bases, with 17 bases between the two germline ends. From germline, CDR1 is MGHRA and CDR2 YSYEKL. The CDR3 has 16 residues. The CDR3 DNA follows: TGCGCCAGCAGCCAAGGATACTATCCGGTTACCGAGACCCAGTACTTC. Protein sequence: CASSQGYYPVTETQYF.